A selection of T cell receptor beta chains follows, all from one sample in a study of blood T cell repertoires in COVID-19. Only in-frame clones appear in the TCRdb table, and some are missing; sequencing was by immunoSEQ multiplex PCR. In the table there are some 270,000 clones, around nine tenths of which are singletons. Sample: peripheral blood. The receptor source for this set is a man aged 45-65 years with acute or convalescent COVID-19. The CDR3 runs from the conserved cysteine through the conserved F or W. A D gene is named only where the DNA matches it firmly. Not every row has a clone size; where given, it reads once, few, many or a size class.

v_call: TRBV18; clone_size: .; d_call: .; j_call: TRBJ2-1; cdr3_aa: CASSPQTGSYNEQFF; cdr3_nt: TGTGCCAGCTCACCCCAGACAGGCTCCTACAATGAGCAGTTCTTC
v_call: TRBV11-2; clone_size: .; d_call: .; j_call: TRBJ1-2; cdr3_aa: CASSLEQGALGGYTF; cdr3_nt: TGTGCCAGCAGCTTAGAACAGGGAGCCCTTGGTGGCTACACCTTC
v_call: TRBV5-1; clone_size: .; d_call: TRBD1; j_call: TRBJ2-5; cdr3_aa: CASSLTGVQETQYF; cdr3_nt: TGCGCCAGCAGCTTGACAGGGGTACAAGAGACCCAGTACTTC
v_call: TRBV30; clone_size: .; d_call: .; j_call: TRBJ2-1; cdr3_aa: CVGLAPGNEQFF; cdr3_nt: TGTGTAGGACTGGCCCCTGGCAATGAGCAGTTCTTC
v_call: TRBV15; clone_size: .; d_call: TRBD2; j_call: TRBJ2-2; cdr3_aa: CATSRDSTRGGQGGELFF; cdr3_nt: TGTGCCACCAGCAGAGATTCAACGCGGGGGGGCCAAGGCGGGGAGCTGTTTTTT
v_call: TRBV19; clone_size: .; d_call: .; j_call: TRBJ1-5; cdr3_aa: CASSISGTTRRQPQHF; cdr3_nt: TGTGCCAGTAGTATATCCGGGACAACCAGGAGGCAGCCCCAGCATTTT
v_call: TRBV5-4; clone_size: .; d_call: .; j_call: TRBJ1-2; cdr3_aa: CASIRAGGPPGGYTF; cdr3_nt: TGTGCCAGCATCAGAGCGGGGGGACCACCAGGGGGCTACACCTTC
v_call: TRBV9; clone_size: .; d_call: .; j_call: TRBJ2-2; cdr3_aa: CASSPRGFANTGELFF; cdr3_nt: TGTGCCAGCAGCCCTCGAGGGTTCGCGAACACCGGGGAGCTGTTTTTT
v_call: TRBV7-9; clone_size: .; d_call: TRBD1; j_call: TRBJ2-7; cdr3_aa: CASTDRETYEQYF; cdr3_nt: TGTGCCAGCACCGACAGGGAGACCTACGAGCAGTACTTC
v_call: TRBV27; clone_size: .; d_call: .; j_call: TRBJ1-1; cdr3_aa: CASFQGLGTEAFF; cdr3_nt: TGTGCCAGCTTTCAGGGACTAGGCACTGAAGCTTTCTTT
v_call: TRBV2; clone_size: once; d_call: .; j_call: TRBJ2-3; cdr3_aa: CASSLLRTDTQYF; cdr3_nt: TGTGCCAGCAGTCTACTTCGCACAGATACGCAGTATTTT
v_call: TRBV5-4; clone_size: .; d_call: TRBD1; j_call: TRBJ1-3; cdr3_aa: CASSQQGAAGNTIYF; cdr3_nt: TGTGCCAGCAGCCAACAGGGGGCAGCTGGAAACACCATATATTTT
v_call: TRBV19; clone_size: .; d_call: TRBD1; j_call: TRBJ2-7; cdr3_aa: CASSIGRTGGVEQYF; cdr3_nt: TGTGCCAGTAGTATTGGGAGGACAGGGGGCGTCGAGCAGTACTTC
v_call: TRBV7-6; clone_size: few; d_call: TRBD1; j_call: TRBJ2-7; cdr3_aa: CASSVRDRGNEQYF; cdr3_nt: TGTGCCAGCAGCGTCCGGGACAGGGGCAACGAGCAGTACTTC
v_call: TRBV9; clone_size: .; d_call: .; j_call: TRBJ2-5; cdr3_aa: CASSGAVETQYF; cdr3_nt: TGTGCCAGCAGCGGGGCCGTAGAGACCCAGTACTTC
v_call: TRBV23-1; clone_size: .; d_call: TRBD1; j_call: TRBJ1-6; cdr3_aa: CASSQTPGQGFNSPLHF; cdr3_nt: TGCGCCAGCAGTCAAACCCCGGGACAGGGGTTTAATTCACCCCTCCACTTT
v_call: TRBV15; clone_size: .; d_call: TRBD1; j_call: TRBJ2-1; cdr3_aa: CATSRAGTEAYNEQFF; cdr3_nt: TGTGCCACCAGCAGAGCGGGGACAGAGGCCTACAATGAGCAGTTCTTC
v_call: TRBV3-1/TRBV3-2; clone_size: .; d_call: .; j_call: TRBJ1-2; cdr3_aa: CASSQATGGYTF; cdr3_nt: TGTGCCAGCAGCCAAGCGACGGGTGGCTACACCTTC
v_call: TRBV21-1; clone_size: .; d_call: .; j_call: TRBJ1-1; cdr3_aa: CASSKVREDTEAFF; cdr3_nt: TGTGCCAGCAGCAAAGTTCGGGAGGACACTGAAGCTTTCTTT
v_call: TRBV13; clone_size: .; d_call: .; j_call: TRBJ1-2; cdr3_aa: CASSWAGEGYTF; cdr3_nt: TGTGCCAGCAGCTGGGCAGGGGAGGGCTACACCTTC
v_call: TRBV9; clone_size: .; d_call: TRBD2; j_call: TRBJ2-7; cdr3_aa: CASSLDLRGGWHEQYF; cdr3_nt: TGTGCCAGCAGCTTAGATTTGCGGGGGGGCTGGCACGAGCAGTACTTC
v_call: TRBV15; clone_size: .; d_call: .; j_call: TRBJ1-4; cdr3_aa: CATSRDGGANEKLFF; cdr3_nt: TGTGCCACCAGCAGAGATGGAGGGGCTAATGAAAAACTGTTTTTT
v_call: TRBV6-6; clone_size: .; d_call: .; j_call: TRBJ2-1; cdr3_aa: CASRRDFRQFF; cdr3_nt: TGTGCCAGCAGGAGGGACTTCCGGCAGTTCTTC
v_call: TRBV10-3; clone_size: .; d_call: TRBD1; j_call: TRBJ1-2; cdr3_aa: CAIKEAGGDYGYTF; cdr3_nt: TGTGCCATAAAAGAGGCAGGGGGCGACTATGGCTACACCTTC
v_call: TRBV5-4; clone_size: .; d_call: TRBD2; j_call: TRBJ2-5; cdr3_aa: CASTLGTSGKETQYF; cdr3_nt: TGTGCCAGCACCCTGGGGACTAGCGGGAAAGAGACCCAGTACTTC
v_call: TRBV3-1/TRBV3-2; clone_size: once; d_call: .; j_call: TRBJ2-2; cdr3_aa: CASSIEGIAGELFF; cdr3_nt: TGTGCCAGCAGCATTGAGGGTATAGCCGGGGAGCTGTTTTTT
v_call: TRBV9; clone_size: .; d_call: .; j_call: TRBJ2-3; cdr3_aa: CASSVGQSLASTDTQYF; cdr3_nt: TGTGCCAGCAGCGTAGGACAGAGCCTCGCTAGCACAGATACGCAGTATTTT
v_call: TRBV3-1/TRBV3-2; clone_size: .; d_call: TRBD2; j_call: TRBJ2-1; cdr3_aa: CASSPNSAGGSYNEQFF; cdr3_nt: TGTGCCAGCAGCCCCAATTCTGCGGGGGGATCCTACAATGAGCAGTTCTTC
v_call: TRBV27; clone_size: .; d_call: TRBD2; j_call: TRBJ2-5; cdr3_aa: CASSERTSGGETQYF; cdr3_nt: TGTGCCAGCAGTGAAAGGACTAGCGGGGGTGAGACCCAGTACTTC
v_call: TRBV9; clone_size: .; d_call: .; j_call: TRBJ1-6; cdr3_aa: CASSATDSYNSPLHF; cdr3_nt: TGTGCCAGCAGCGCGACAGACTCCTATAATTCACCCCTCCACTTT
v_call: TRBV5-5; clone_size: .; d_call: .; j_call: TRBJ2-2; cdr3_aa: CASSSPRGIGTGELFF; cdr3_nt: TGTGCCAGCAGCAGCCCTAGGGGAATTGGAACCGGGGAGCTGTTTTTT
v_call: TRBV29-1; clone_size: .; d_call: TRBD1; j_call: TRBJ2-7; cdr3_aa: CSAGTGIGYEQYF; cdr3_nt: TGCAGCGCAGGGACAGGGATTGGCTACGAGCAGTACTTC
v_call: TRBV7-3; clone_size: .; d_call: .; j_call: TRBJ2-3; cdr3_aa: CASSLYTDTQYF; cdr3_nt: TGTGCCAGCAGCTTATATACAGATACGCAGTATTTT
v_call: TRBV7-9; clone_size: .; d_call: .; j_call: TRBJ1-1; cdr3_aa: CASSLAGGGDTEAFF; cdr3_nt: TGTGCCAGCAGCTTAGCGGGAGGGGGAGACACTGAAGCTTTCTTT
v_call: TRBV19; clone_size: .; d_call: TRBD1; j_call: TRBJ1-5; cdr3_aa: CASSSPGQGAVMGTQHF; cdr3_nt: TGTGCCAGTAGCTCGCCGGGACAGGGGGCCGTCATGGGGACCCAGCATTTT
v_call: TRBV30; clone_size: .; d_call: .; j_call: TRBJ1-6; cdr3_aa: CAGGSEPRTLHF; cdr3_nt: TGTGCCGGGGGTAGTGAGCCTAGAACCCTCCACTTT
v_call: TRBV10-3; clone_size: .; d_call: TRBD1; j_call: TRBJ2-1; cdr3_aa: CAISASGTANEQFF; cdr3_nt: TGTGCCATCAGTGCTTCCGGGACAGCTAATGAGCAGTTCTTC
v_call: TRBV2; clone_size: .; d_call: .; j_call: TRBJ2-1; cdr3_aa: CATPAQGVRHEQFF; cdr3_nt: TGTGCCACCCCGGCCCAGGGTGTGAGGCATGAGCAGTTCTTC
v_call: TRBV3-1/TRBV3-2; clone_size: .; d_call: .; j_call: TRBJ2-7; cdr3_aa: CASSQEGVGEQYF; cdr3_nt: TGTGCCAGCAGCCAAGAAGGGGTGGGGGAGCAGTACTTC
v_call: TRBV19; clone_size: once; d_call: .; j_call: TRBJ1-1; cdr3_aa: CASRDRGLEAFF; cdr3_nt: TGTGCCAGTAGGGACCGGGGACTCGAAGCTTTCTTT
v_call: TRBV29-1; clone_size: .; d_call: TRBD1; j_call: TRBJ1-6; cdr3_aa: CSVGGTGQGPNSPLHF; cdr3_nt: TGCAGCGTTGGTGGAACGGGACAGGGACCCAATTCACCCCTCCACTTT
v_call: TRBV27; clone_size: .; d_call: TRBD1; j_call: TRBJ2-1; cdr3_aa: CAIRDRGKNEQFF; cdr3_nt: TGTGCCATAAGGGACAGGGGGAAAAATGAGCAGTTCTTC
v_call: TRBV5-1; clone_size: .; d_call: .; j_call: TRBJ2-7; cdr3_aa: CASSLGPAVLTYEQYF; cdr3_nt: TGCGCCAGCAGCTTGGGGCCAGCGGTCCTTACCTACGAGCAGTACTTC
v_call: TRBV6-5; clone_size: .; d_call: TRBD1; j_call: TRBJ2-2; cdr3_aa: CASSYLGQADGELFF; cdr3_nt: TGTGCCAGCAGTTACCTAGGACAGGCGGACGGGGAGCTGTTTTTT
v_call: TRBV12-3/TRBV12-4; clone_size: .; d_call: .; j_call: TRBJ2-4; cdr3_aa: CASSLGENIQYF; cdr3_nt: TGTGCCAGCAGTTTGGGAGAAAACATTCAGTACTTC
v_call: TRBV4-1; clone_size: .; d_call: .; j_call: TRBJ1-5; cdr3_aa: CASSNGGQPQHF; cdr3_nt: TGCGCCAGCAGCAACGGGGGTCAGCCCCAGCATTTT
v_call: TRBV27; clone_size: .; d_call: TRBD2; j_call: TRBJ2-3; cdr3_aa: CASRGLAGVGSTDTQYF; cdr3_nt: TGTGCCAGCAGGGGACTAGCGGGGGTTGGCTCTACAGATACGCAGTATTTT
v_call: TRBV2; clone_size: .; d_call: .; j_call: TRBJ1-2; cdr3_aa: CARRGANYGYTF; cdr3_nt: TGTGCCAGAAGGGGCGCGAACTATGGCTACACCTTC